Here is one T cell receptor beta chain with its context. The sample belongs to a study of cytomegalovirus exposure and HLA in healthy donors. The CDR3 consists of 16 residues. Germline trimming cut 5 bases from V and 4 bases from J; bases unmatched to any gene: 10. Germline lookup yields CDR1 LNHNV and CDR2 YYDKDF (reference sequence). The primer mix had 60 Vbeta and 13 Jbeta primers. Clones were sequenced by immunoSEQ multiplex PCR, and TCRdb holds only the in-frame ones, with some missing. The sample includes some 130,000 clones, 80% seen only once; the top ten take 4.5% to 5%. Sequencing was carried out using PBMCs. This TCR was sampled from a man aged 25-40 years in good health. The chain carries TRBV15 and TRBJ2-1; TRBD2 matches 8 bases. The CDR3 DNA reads TGTGCCACCAGCCCTCGGCGGGGGGACCTATACAATGAGCAGTTCTTC. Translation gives CATSPRRGDLYNEQFF.